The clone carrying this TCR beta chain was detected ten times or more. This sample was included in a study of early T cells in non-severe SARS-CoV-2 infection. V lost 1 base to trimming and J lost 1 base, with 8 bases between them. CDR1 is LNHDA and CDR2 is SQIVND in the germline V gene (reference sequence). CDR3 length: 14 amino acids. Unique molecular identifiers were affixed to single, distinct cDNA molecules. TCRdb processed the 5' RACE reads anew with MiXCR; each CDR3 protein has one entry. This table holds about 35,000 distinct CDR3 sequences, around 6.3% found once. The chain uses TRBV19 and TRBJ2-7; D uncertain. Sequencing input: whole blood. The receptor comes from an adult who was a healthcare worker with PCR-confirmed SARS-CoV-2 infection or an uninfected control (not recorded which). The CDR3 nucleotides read TGTGCCAGTAGTATAGGGGCTTTTTCCTACGAGCAGTACTTC. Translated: CASSIGAFSYEQYF.